This TCR beta chain is drawn from a study of metastatic and nonmetastatic thyroid tumors. No treatment had been given to any patient before thyroid surgery. TCRdb called clones again from the PCR reads with MiXCR. Of about 40,000 clones in the sample, about 17% were seen once. V was clipped by 1 base and J by 3 bases, with 15 bases between them. The germline gives CDR1 DFQATT, CDR2 SNEGSKA (reference sequence). This CDR3 region has 15 residues. This clone occurred many times. The chain has TRBV20-1 and TRBJ1-1, with D perhaps matching TRBD1 (6 bases). This TCR was sampled from a female donor with papillary thyroid cancer or a benign thyroid nodule (not recorded which). Some clones in this sample may be carry-over from other donors' samples. Material for sequencing was tumor tissue. The CDR3 protein is CSARVGGLLDTEAFF. In DNA form, the CDR3 reads TGCAGTGCTAGAGTAGGGGGGCTTTTGGACACTGAAGCTTTCTTT.